Below are 5 T cell receptor beta chains sequenced from a single sample in a study of cytomegalovirus exposure and HLA in healthy donors. Primers: 60 Vbeta forward and 13 Jbeta reverse. Measured with immunoSEQ multiplex PCR; TCRdb has only the in-frame clones, and not every one. The repertoire holds over 150,000 clones, with roughly 70% as singletons. Sample: PBMCs. Receptors originate from a woman in her forties or fifties in good health and CMV-seropositive.

This chain links TRBV7-9 with TRBJ1-4; 7 nucleotides align to TRBD1. V shed 8 bases and J 5 bases; nucleotides not matched to a gene: 8. The CDR3 totals 14 residues. Germline V gene sequence: CDR1 SEHNR, CDR2 FQNEAQ (reference sequence). The CDR3 DNA reads TGTGCCAGCGGATTCGGACAGGTGAATGAAAAACTGTTTTTT. It encodes CASGFGQVNEKLFF.

This chain joins TRBV19 and TRBJ1-4; 9 bases fit TRBD1. Germline-derived CDR1 and CDR2 are LNHDA and SQIVND (reference sequence). This CDR3 contains 15 residues. Germline trimming cut 5 bases from V and 2 bases from J; bases unmatched to any gene: 3. Written as DNA, the CDR3 is TGTGCCAGTAGTCCCGGGACAGGGACTAATGAAAAACTGTTTTTT. It yields the protein CASSPGTGTNEKLFF.

This clone has only one observation. The chain combines TRBV4-1 with TRBJ1-1, with D possibly being TRBD1 (6 bases). The length of the CDR3 is 17 residues. Germline CDR1 and CDR2: MGHRA and YSYEKL. Trimming took off 0 bases at V and 4 bases at J, with 18 bases between the two ends. The CDR3 DNA reads as TGCGCCAGCAGCCAAGATGATCATACACAGGGTAGCACTGAAGCTTTCTTT. Amino acid sequence: CASSQDDHTQGSTEAFF.

This chain links TRBV30 with TRBJ2-5, with 8 bases fitting TRBD2. The last part of the DNA fits TRBJ2-7 better; the J call may be wrong. CDR3 size: 14 residues. Per germline, CDR1 GTSNPN and CDR2 SVGIG (reference sequence). The CDR3 sequence: CAWSTGGSSYEQYF. The CDR3, as DNA: TGTGCCTGGAGTACGGGGGGGAGCTCCTACGAGCAGTACTTC.

This clone was counted between two and nine times. V and J are TRBV18 and TRBJ1-1; 8 positions match TRBD1. The CDR3 runs to 14 residues. Germline-derived CDR1 and CDR2 are KGHSH and LQKENI. V gave up 0 bases and J gave up 3 bases; unmatched junction bases: 0. CDR3: CASSPPTGDTEAFF. Here the CDR3 DNA reads TGTGCCAGCTCACCACCGACAGGGGACACTGAAGCTTTCTTT.